This TCR beta chain was captured by sequencing in a study of T cell repertoires in cytomegalovirus infection. Study information: From public TCR beta signatures came an indication of both CMV infection and matching HLA type.

Details on this clonotype: Its antigen remains unidentified.

TCRdb re-called the reads through MiXCR, storing one row per CDR3 protein. This table has about 310,000 distinct CDR3 sequences, roughly 15% appearing once. The study, taken as a whole, reports: There were HLA-C-restricted CMV-specific TCR beta clonotypes dominating the ex vivo response. Using cumulative public TCR beta family frequency, the authors identified those who carried CMV together with the relevant HLA.

The source is a human donor in good health (CMV status not recorded). Some clones in this sample may be carry-over from other donors' samples. The sequenced sample was PBMCs.

CDR3 in amino acids: CSARDPANPNEKLFF. Here the CDR3 DNA reads TGCAGTGCTAGAGATCCCGCTAATCCTAATGAAAAACTGTTTTTT. The J gene is TRBJ1-4, the V gene TRBV20-1; D is unresolved. CDR1 is DFQATT and CDR2 is SNEGSKA in the germline V gene (reference sequence). CDR3 length: 15 residues. The V end lost 0 bases, the J end lost 3 bases, and 11 bases lay between the germline ends.